The rows below give T cell receptor beta chains drawn from one sample of a study of blood T cell repertoires in COVID-19. Using immunoSEQ multiplex PCR, the repertoire was profiled, and TCRdb retains in-frame clones only, with some absent. This sample has 130,000 or so clones, with 70% to 90% found just once. Sequencing was carried out using peripheral blood. The receptors stem from a human donor in a cohort sampled during active COVID-19. The CDR3 runs from the conserved cysteine through the conserved F or W. A D gene is named only where the DNA matches it firmly. A row's size may be missing; if present it is once, few, many or a size class.

clone_size: -
j_call: TRBJ1-1
v_call: TRBV7-9
d_call: -
cdr3_nt: TGTGCCAGCAGCTCCGAGCTCCCTCTAAACACTGAAGCTTTCTTT
cdr3_aa: CASSSELPLNTEAFF

clone_size: -
j_call: TRBJ2-3
v_call: TRBV6-4
d_call: -
cdr3_nt: TGTGCCAGCAGTGCGTCCGGGGTAGATACGCAGTATTTT
cdr3_aa: CASSASGVDTQYF

clone_size: few
j_call: TRBJ1-2
v_call: TRBV19
d_call: TRBD1
cdr3_nt: TGTGCCAGTAGTCTCACAAGGGGGACAGGCCTTTATGGCTACACCTTC
cdr3_aa: CASSLTRGTGLYGYTF

clone_size: -
j_call: TRBJ1-2
v_call: TRBV29-1
d_call: TRBD1
cdr3_nt: TGCAGCGTTGATCCGGGACAGGATGGCTACACCTTC
cdr3_aa: CSVDPGQDGYTF

clone_size: -
j_call: TRBJ2-7
v_call: TRBV3-1/TRBV3-2
d_call: TRBD2
cdr3_nt: TGTGCCAGCAGCCAGGGAAGGGAGCGGGGGGTCGAGCAGTACTTC
cdr3_aa: CASSQGRERGVEQYF

clone_size: medium-sized
j_call: TRBJ2-7
v_call: TRBV15
d_call: TRBD1
cdr3_nt: TGTGCCACCAGCAGGGGGACAGGGTCCTCCTACGAGCAGTACTTC
cdr3_aa: CATSRGTGSSYEQYF

clone_size: -
j_call: TRBJ1-1
v_call: TRBV5-8
d_call: TRBD1
cdr3_nt: TGTGCCAGCAGCCAACAGGGGTTGACTGAAGCTTTCTTT
cdr3_aa: CASSQQGLTEAFF

clone_size: once
j_call: TRBJ1-2
v_call: TRBV15
d_call: TRBD1
cdr3_nt: TGTGCCACCAGCAGAGATCGAGGGTCGACAGGGAAAGGCTACACCTTC
cdr3_aa: CATSRDRGSTGKGYTF

clone_size: -
j_call: TRBJ1-2
v_call: TRBV4-1
d_call: -
cdr3_nt: TGCGCCAGCAGCCAAGATACTGGGGGAGGTGTCTATGGCTACACCTTC
cdr3_aa: CASSQDTGGGVYGYTF

clone_size: -
j_call: TRBJ1-1
v_call: TRBV6-1
d_call: TRBD1
cdr3_nt: TGTGCCAGCAATGAACAGGGGGGCAACACTGAAGCTTTCTTT
cdr3_aa: CASNEQGGNTEAFF

clone_size: -
j_call: TRBJ2-7
v_call: TRBV2
d_call: -
cdr3_nt: TGTGCCAGCAAGGTGGGGGGAATCTCCTACGAGCAGTACTTC
cdr3_aa: CASKVGGISYEQYF

clone_size: -
j_call: TRBJ2-3
v_call: TRBV18
d_call: -
cdr3_nt: TGTGCCAGCTCACCCCCGCTATCGGGGAGCACAGATACGCAGTATTTT
cdr3_aa: CASSPPLSGSTDTQYF

clone_size: -
j_call: TRBJ2-7
v_call: TRBV4-1
d_call: -
cdr3_nt: TGCGCCAGCAGCCCACCGGAGGGGCTCGAGCAGTACTTC
cdr3_aa: CASSPPEGLEQYF

clone_size: -
j_call: TRBJ2-2
v_call: TRBV11-2
d_call: -
cdr3_nt: TGTGCCAGCATCCTCTCGGGGGGCTCGACCGGGGAGCTGTTTTTT
cdr3_aa: CASILSGGSTGELFF

clone_size: -
j_call: TRBJ2-7
v_call: TRBV19
d_call: TRBD1
cdr3_nt: TGTGCCAGTAGTATTCGTTCAGGGGGCAACGAGCAGTACTTC
cdr3_aa: CASSIRSGGNEQYF

clone_size: -
j_call: TRBJ1-1
v_call: TRBV5-4
d_call: TRBD1
cdr3_nt: TGTGCCAGCAGCCTTAAGACAGGGGGATTGAACACTGAAGCTTTCTTT
cdr3_aa: CASSLKTGGLNTEAFF

clone_size: -
j_call: TRBJ1-2
v_call: TRBV7-9
d_call: TRBD1
cdr3_nt: TGTGCCAGCAGCTTAGCGATCGGGACAGTACCAACAAGCTATGGCTACACCTTC
cdr3_aa: CASSLAIGTVPTSYGYTF

clone_size: -
j_call: TRBJ2-2
v_call: TRBV29-1
d_call: TRBD1
cdr3_nt: TGCAGCGTGGGAGAAGGACAGGCCGGGGAGCTGTTTTTT
cdr3_aa: CSVGEGQAGELFF

clone_size: few
j_call: TRBJ2-7
v_call: TRBV3-1/TRBV3-2
d_call: -
cdr3_nt: TGTGCCAGCAGCCAAGAATTGGGGGGGGGCAATTACGAGCAGTACTTC
cdr3_aa: CASSQELGGGNYEQYF

clone_size: -
j_call: TRBJ1-2
v_call: TRBV12-3/TRBV12-4
d_call: -
cdr3_nt: TGTGCCAGCACCTCCGGCGGGTACTATGGCTACACCTTC
cdr3_aa: CASTSGGYYGYTF

clone_size: -
j_call: TRBJ1-2
v_call: TRBV5-1
d_call: -
cdr3_nt: TGCGCCAGCAGCTTGGGACAGAACTATGGCTACACCTTC
cdr3_aa: CASSLGQNYGYTF

clone_size: -
j_call: TRBJ2-3
v_call: TRBV7-2
d_call: TRBD2
cdr3_nt: TGTGCCAGCAGTTCGTTAGCGGGGGTGGAAAATACGCAGTATTTT
cdr3_aa: CASSSLAGVENTQYF

clone_size: -
j_call: TRBJ2-5
v_call: TRBV9
d_call: TRBD1
cdr3_nt: TGTGCCAGCAGCTTAGACAGGGTAGAGACCCAGTACTTC
cdr3_aa: CASSLDRVETQYF

clone_size: once
j_call: TRBJ2-5
v_call: TRBV19
d_call: TRBD2
cdr3_nt: TGTGCCAGTAGTATTGCCGCTGGCGGGGGGCTCCAAGAGACCCAGTACTTC
cdr3_aa: CASSIAAGGGLQETQYF

clone_size: few
j_call: TRBJ2-5
v_call: TRBV7-9
d_call: TRBD2
cdr3_nt: TGTGCCAGCAGCTCCGGGGGGGCGTATCGGGAGACCCAGTACTTC
cdr3_aa: CASSSGGAYRETQYF

clone_size: few
j_call: TRBJ2-5
v_call: TRBV3-1/TRBV3-2
d_call: TRBD1
cdr3_nt: TGTGCCAGCAGCCAACGGACAGGGGGTATAGAGACCCAGTACTTC
cdr3_aa: CASSQRTGGIETQYF

clone_size: -
j_call: TRBJ2-1
v_call: TRBV7-3
d_call: TRBD2
cdr3_nt: TGTGCCAGCAGCCAAGGGACTAGCGGGGAGCAGTTCTTC
cdr3_aa: CASSQGTSGEQFF

clone_size: -
j_call: TRBJ1-2
v_call: TRBV12-3/TRBV12-4
d_call: -
cdr3_nt: TGTGCCAGCAGTTTAGAGGGGATAGGGGGCTACACCTTC
cdr3_aa: CASSLEGIGGYTF

clone_size: -
j_call: TRBJ1-5
v_call: TRBV3-1/TRBV3-2
d_call: -
cdr3_nt: TGTGCCAGCAGCCCAAACAGGGTTCTTCAGCCCCAGCATTTT
cdr3_aa: CASSPNRVLQPQHF

clone_size: -
j_call: TRBJ2-5
v_call: TRBV6-5
d_call: TRBD1
cdr3_nt: TGTGCCAGCAGCCCCACGGCAGGGGGTAAAGAGACCCAGTACTTC
cdr3_aa: CASSPTAGGKETQYF